The 3 T cell receptor beta chains below were found in one sample sequenced in a study of cytomegalovirus exposure and HLA in healthy donors. The data were produced by immunoSEQ multiplex PCR, yet TCRdb's version contains in-frame clones alone and is incomplete. Among about 64,000 clones listed, 85% to 90% were seen once. The sequenced sample was PBMCs. The receptors were gathered from a woman aged 18-35 years in good health and CMV-seronegative.

V and J are TRBV6-1 and TRBJ1-2; D unclear. The CDR3 length is 17 residues. V was shortened by 0 bases and J by 8 bases, with 22 bases between the two germline ends. The germline CDR1 and CDR2 sequences are MNHNS and SASEGT. CDR3 DNA: TGTGCCAGCAGTGAAGCGCCTACCCCCAGACTCACTGGAGGCTACACCTTC. Amino acid sequence: CASSEAPTPRLTGGYTF.

This sequence joins TRBV5-6 and TRBJ2-7; 9 bases align to TRBD2. The CDR3 spans 15 residues. Germline V gene lookup returns CDR1 SGHDT and CDR2 YYEEEE. After removal of 2 bases from V and 4 bases from J, the junction contained 7 bases not matched to a gene. The CDR3 region has the DNA TGTGCCAGCAGCTTCCTAGCGGGGAACCTTTACGAGCAGTACTTC. Residues: CASSFLAGNLYEQYF.

The chain joins TRBV30 to TRBJ1-2; 7 bases line up with TRBD1. Germline assignment: CDR1 GTSNPN and CDR2 SVGIG (reference sequence). V was clipped by 4 bases and J by 7 bases; unmatched bases: 6. The CDR3 covers 12 residues. CDR3 amino acids: CAWILNRGGYTF. The CDR3 bases are TGTGCCTGGATCTTAAACAGGGGTGGCTACACCTTC.